This is a list of T cell receptor beta chains from one sample in a study of blood T cells in healthy people across ages. TCRdb ran MiXCR on the 5' RACE reads and lists one entry per CDR3 protein. The table records hundreds of thousands of distinct CDR3 sequences, under 25% of them present only once. The sample taken for sequencing was blood. The receptors originated from a man in his 70s in good health. Each CDR3 is given with its conserved first and last residue. The D gene is left open where the match is weak. Not all rows give a size; the values are once, few, many and, for expanded clones, a class.

CDR3 protein,CDR3 DNA,D gene,J gene,V gene,clone size
CSVGSAVYSEQFF,TGCAGCGTGGGGAGCGCGGTTTATAGTGAGCAGTTCTTC,NA,TRBJ2-1,TRBV29-1,few
CASSIRGFLGNEQFF,TGTGCCAGTAGTATCAGGGGTTTTCTCGGCAATGAGCAGTTCTTC,NA,TRBJ2-1,TRBV19,few
CSVHGTSGSEADTQYF,TGCAGCGTACACGGGACTAGCGGGAGTGAGGCAGATACGCAGTATTTT,TRBD2,TRBJ2-3,TRBV29-1,NA
CASSTWGGLNTEAFF,TGTGCCAGTAGTACGTGGGGCGGACTGAACACTGAAGCTTTCTTT,NA,TRBJ1-1,TRBV19,NA
CASSLEWGRSVEQYF,TGTGCCAGCAGCTTGGAGTGGGGAAGGAGTGTCGAGCAGTACTTC,NA,TRBJ2-7,TRBV5-6,NA
CASSYSRGTGAGNTIYF,TGTGCCAGCAGTTACTCGAGGGGGACAGGGGCTGGAAACACCATATATTTT,TRBD1,TRBJ1-3,TRBV6-5,NA
CASIPAAGLEAFF,TGTGCCAGCATCCCAGCCGCGGGCCTTGAAGCTTTCTTT,NA,TRBJ1-1,TRBV12-3/TRBV12-4,NA
CASSFGQDETQYF,TGTGCCAGCAGCTTCGGACAGGACGAGACCCAGTACTTC,TRBD1,TRBJ2-5,TRBV7-3,NA
CASSFRLARNNEQFF,TGCGCCAGCAGCTTCCGACTAGCGAGAAACAATGAGCAGTTCTTC,TRBD2,TRBJ2-1,TRBV5-1,few
CASSKTSGTTNEQFF,TGCGCCAGCAGCAAGACTAGCGGTACCACAAACGAGCAGTTCTTC,TRBD2,TRBJ2-1,TRBV5-1,NA
CASSYSAYRGREQYF,TGTGCCAGCAGTTACTCCGCCTACAGGGGAAGGGAGCAGTACTTC,TRBD1,TRBJ2-7,TRBV6-5,NA
CASAHGGGSGYTF,TGTGCCAGCGCCCATGGGGGAGGGAGTGGCTACACCTTC,NA,TRBJ1-2,TRBV12-3/TRBV12-4,few
CASSGMRVSYEQYF,TGTGCCAGCAGCGGTATGCGGGTCTCCTACGAGCAGTACTTC,NA,TRBJ2-7,TRBV2,few
CASSERGRGAYNEQFF,TGTGCCAGCAGTGAGAGGGGGCGCGGGGCGTACAATGAGCAGTTCTTC,NA,TRBJ2-1,TRBV2,few
CASSFYGAEQFF,TGTGCCAGCAGTTTTTATGGAGCTGAGCAGTTCTTC,NA,TRBJ2-1,TRBV12-3/TRBV12-4,NA
CASSARSADEQFF,TGTGCCAGTAGTGCCAGAAGCGCGGATGAGCAGTTCTTC,NA,TRBJ2-1,TRBV19,NA
CASSVGDRGHEQYF,TGTGCCAGCAGCGTTGGAGACAGGGGCCACGAGCAGTACTTC,TRBD1,TRBJ2-7,TRBV9,few
CASSGASVSYEQYF,TGTGCCAGCAGTGGTGCCTCAGTGAGCTACGAGCAGTACTTC,NA,TRBJ2-7,TRBV6-2/TRBV6-3,few
CASSQFLAGGVGELFF,TGCGCCAGCAGCCAATTCCTAGCGGGAGGAGTCGGGGAGCTGTTTTTT,TRBD2,TRBJ2-2,TRBV4-1,NA
CASSLESRRSSYEQYF,TGTGCCAGCAGTTTAGAATCGCGTAGAAGCTCCTACGAGCAGTACTTC,NA,TRBJ2-7,TRBV12-3/TRBV12-4,once
CASSLFVDGGSYEQYF,TGCGCCAGCAGCTTGTTTGTGGATGGGGGGTCCTACGAGCAGTACTTC,NA,TRBJ2-7,TRBV5-1,NA
CASSPGRGYPYGYTF,TGTGCCAGCAGCCCTGGACGGGGCTACCCTTATGGCTACACCTTC,NA,TRBJ1-2,TRBV6-1,few
CATSDSGPPKSNGYNEQFF,TGTGCCACCAGTGATTCGGGACCCCCGAAATCAAATGGCTACAATGAGCAGTTCTTC,NA,TRBJ2-1,TRBV24-1,many
CASSRVGGANQPQHF,TGCGCCAGCAGTCGTGTTGGGGGGGCGAATCAGCCCCAGCATTTT,NA,TRBJ1-5,TRBV5-1,NA
CASSLSGRGNIQYF,TGTGCCAGCAGCCTTAGCGGGAGGGGAAACATTCAGTACTTC,TRBD2,TRBJ2-4,TRBV3-1,few
CASSIAGGFYNEQFF,TGTGCCAGCAGTATAGCGGGAGGCTTCTACAATGAGCAGTTCTTC,TRBD2,TRBJ2-1,TRBV12-3/TRBV12-4,NA
CASSPLLWETQYF,TGTGCCAGCAGCCCCTTGTTATGGGAGACCCAGTACTTC,NA,TRBJ2-5,TRBV3-1,few
CASSPNLGYGYTF,TGTGCCAGCAGCCCGAACCTAGGGTATGGCTACACCTTC,NA,TRBJ1-2,TRBV12-3/TRBV12-4,few
CASSRTSSSTDTQYF,TGTGCCAGCAGTCGGACGAGCTCTAGCACAGATACGCAGTATTTT,NA,TRBJ2-3,TRBV7-3,few
CASSSGTGKTQYF,TGTGCCAGCAGTTCCGGGACAGGGAAGACCCAGTACTTC,TRBD1,TRBJ2-5,TRBV6-6,few
CSTRGGRGNTEAFF,TGCAGTACTAGAGGGGGAAGGGGGAACACTGAAGCTTTCTTT,NA,TRBJ1-1,TRBV20-1,NA
CASSWEGEQYF,TGCGCCAGCAGCTGGGAAGGCGAGCAGTACTTC,NA,TRBJ2-7,TRBV5-1,NA
CASSQVGVPEQYF,TGCGCCAGCAGCCAAGTAGGGGTCCCCGAGCAGTACTTC,NA,TRBJ2-7,TRBV4-1,few
CATSQRLQETQYF,TGTGCCACCAGCCAGCGGTTACAAGAGACCCAGTACTTC,NA,TRBJ2-5,TRBV15,many
CASSSGLGGSTDTQYF,TGTGCCAGCAGCTCCGGATTGGGGGGGAGCACAGATACGCAGTATTTT,TRBD2,TRBJ2-3,TRBV7-6,NA
CATSGRTVDEQYF,TGTGCCACCAGCGGCCGGACCGTCGACGAGCAGTACTTC,NA,TRBJ2-7,TRBV15,NA
CASSLDGTYEQYF,TGTGCCAGCAGCTTAGACGGTACCTACGAGCAGTACTTC,NA,TRBJ2-7,TRBV7-9,many
CASSETRADGTDTQYF,TGTGCCAGCAGTGAAACCCGGGCAGACGGTACAGATACGCAGTATTTT,NA,TRBJ2-3,TRBV6-1,NA
CASSRLAGSYEQYF,TGTGCCAGCAGTCGCCTAGCGGGATCCTACGAGCAGTACTTC,TRBD2,TRBJ2-7,TRBV14,many
CASSPGTGFDGYTF,TGTGCCAGCAGCCCAGGGACAGGTTTTGATGGCTACACCTTC,TRBD1,TRBJ1-2,TRBV5-6,NA
CASSLYRGDEKLFF,TGTGCCAGCAGTTTATACAGGGGTGACGAAAAACTGTTTTTT,TRBD1,TRBJ1-4,TRBV12-3/TRBV12-4,few
CASSLTLGTGVSPLHF,TGTGCCAGCAGTCTTACTCTCGGGACAGGGGTTTCACCCCTCCACTTT,TRBD1,TRBJ1-6,TRBV12-3/TRBV12-4,NA
CASSPGGHQETQYF,TGCGCCAGCAGCCCCGGGGGCCATCAAGAGACCCAGTACTTC,NA,TRBJ2-5,TRBV5-1,few
CASSVELVTGELFF,TGTGCCAGCAGCGTAGAGCTAGTCACCGGGGAGCTGTTTTTT,NA,TRBJ2-2,TRBV9,few
CASSQGLRDIQYF,TGCGCCAGCAGCCAAGGGCTCCGAGACATTCAGTACTTC,NA,TRBJ2-4,TRBV4-1,many
CASSQAQSYEQYF,TGTGCCAGCAGCCAAGCCCAGTCCTACGAGCAGTACTTC,NA,TRBJ2-7,TRBV3-1,few
CASYTYSYTEAFF,TGTGCCAGCTACACTTATAGTTACACTGAAGCTTTCTTT,NA,TRBJ1-1,TRBV13,NA
CASSPLGLQETQYF,TGTGCCAGCAGCCCCCTGGGTCTCCAAGAGACCCAGTACTTC,NA,TRBJ2-5,TRBV7-2,NA
CASSKEFDQPQHF,TGTGCCAGTAGTAAGGAATTCGACCAGCCCCAGCATTTT,NA,TRBJ1-5,TRBV19,NA
CASSLRAVMNTEAFF,TGTGCCAGCAGTTTGAGGGCGGTTATGAACACTGAAGCTTTCTTT,NA,TRBJ1-1,TRBV27,few
CATSPSASDTQYF,TGTGCCACCTCTCCTAGCGCGTCAGATACGCAGTATTTT,NA,TRBJ2-3,TRBV28,NA
CASSPEVFYEQYF,TGTGCCAGCTCACCTGAGGTTTTCTACGAGCAGTACTTC,NA,TRBJ2-7,TRBV18,NA
CASSLHDRVSYNEQFF,TGTGCCAGCAGCCTCCACGACAGGGTTTCCTACAATGAGCAGTTCTTC,TRBD1,TRBJ2-1,TRBV3-1,few
CASIGHSNYQPQHF,TGTGCCAGCATCGGTCATTCGAATTATCAGCCCCAGCATTTT,NA,TRBJ1-5,TRBV6-1,NA
CASSQPRSGTSREYEAFF,TGTGCCAGCAGCCAACCCAGGTCCGGGACCTCCCGTGAATATGAAGCTTTCTTT,NA,TRBJ1-1,TRBV3-1,few